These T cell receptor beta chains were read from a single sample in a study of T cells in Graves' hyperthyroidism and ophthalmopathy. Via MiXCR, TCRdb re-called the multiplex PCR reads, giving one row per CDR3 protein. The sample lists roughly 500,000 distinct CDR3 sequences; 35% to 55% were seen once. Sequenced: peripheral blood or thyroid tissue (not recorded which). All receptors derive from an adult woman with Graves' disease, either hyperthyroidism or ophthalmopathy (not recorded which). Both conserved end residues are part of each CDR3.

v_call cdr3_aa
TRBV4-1 CASSQEEGWGTQYF
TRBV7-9 CASSPRARDNEQFF
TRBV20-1 CSASAWWTGPQETQYF
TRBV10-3 CAISEIRRASREAGGIGNTIYF
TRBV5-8 CASSFEVAVTGELFF
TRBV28 CASRTVGHGYTF
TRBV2 CASSEGLLNTGELFF
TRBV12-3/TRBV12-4 CASSLTGKETQYF
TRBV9 CASSVIGDRAYEQYF
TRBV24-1 CATSDPGGRDGEKLFF
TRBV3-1 CASSQEIGANQPQHF
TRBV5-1 CASSLKGGNPYEQYF
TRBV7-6 CASSITSLAREETQYF
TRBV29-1 CSVWGGLSSYEQYF
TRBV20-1 CSATQGFGNTIYF
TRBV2 CASVGGGSYEQYF
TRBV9 CASSPEVAGMRETQYF
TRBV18 CASSHRQVNQPQHF
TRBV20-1 CSARDGGQIYDQYF
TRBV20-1 CSARGGFGNTEAFF